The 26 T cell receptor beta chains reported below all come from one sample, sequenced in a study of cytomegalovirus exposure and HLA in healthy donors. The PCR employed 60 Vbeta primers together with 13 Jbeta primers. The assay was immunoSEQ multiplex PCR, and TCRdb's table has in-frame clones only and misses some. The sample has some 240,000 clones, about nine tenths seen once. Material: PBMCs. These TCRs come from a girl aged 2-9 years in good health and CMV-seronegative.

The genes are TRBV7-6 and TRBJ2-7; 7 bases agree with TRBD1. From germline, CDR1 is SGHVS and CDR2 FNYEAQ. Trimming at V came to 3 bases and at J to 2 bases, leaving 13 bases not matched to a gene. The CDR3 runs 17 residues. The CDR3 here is CASSFTPPGTDPYEQYF. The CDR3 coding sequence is TGTGCCAGCAGCTTTACCCCGCCCGGGACAGACCCCTACGAGCAGTACTTC.

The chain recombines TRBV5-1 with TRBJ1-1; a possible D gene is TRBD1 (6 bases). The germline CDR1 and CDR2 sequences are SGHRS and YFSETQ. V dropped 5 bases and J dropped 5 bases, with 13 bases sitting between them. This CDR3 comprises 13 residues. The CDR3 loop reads CASSLQGKTEAFF. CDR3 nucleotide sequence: TGCGCCAGCAGTTTACAGGGCAAGACTGAAGCTTTCTTT.

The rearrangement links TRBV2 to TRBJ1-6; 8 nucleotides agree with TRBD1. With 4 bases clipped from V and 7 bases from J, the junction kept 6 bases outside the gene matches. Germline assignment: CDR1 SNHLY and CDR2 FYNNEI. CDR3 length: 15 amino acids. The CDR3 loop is CASSARGRKNSPLHF. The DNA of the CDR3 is TGTGCCAGCAGTGCCAGGGGGCGGAAAAATTCACCCCTCCACTTT.

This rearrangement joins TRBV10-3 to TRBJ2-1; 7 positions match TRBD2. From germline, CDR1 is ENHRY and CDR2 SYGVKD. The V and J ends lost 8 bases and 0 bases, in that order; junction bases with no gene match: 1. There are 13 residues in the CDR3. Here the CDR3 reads CAIRTSSYNEQFF. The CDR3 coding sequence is TGTGCCATCCGGACTAGCTCCTACAATGAGCAGTTCTTC.

CDR3 sequence reads: CASSPYAGGVYEQYF. Written as DNA, the CDR3 is TGTGCCAGCAGCCCGTACGCGGGGGGGGTCTACGAGCAGTACTTC. The chain is built from TRBV11-2 and TRBJ2-7; TRBD2 matches at 9 bases. CDR3 length: 15 residues. The V segment lost 5 bases and the J segment 3 bases; nucleotides outside the gene matches: 8. Germline assignment: CDR1 SGHAT and CDR2 FQNNGV.

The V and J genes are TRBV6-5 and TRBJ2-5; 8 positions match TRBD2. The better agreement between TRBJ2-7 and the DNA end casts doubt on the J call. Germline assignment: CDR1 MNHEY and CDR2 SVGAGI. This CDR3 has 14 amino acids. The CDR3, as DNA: TGTGCCAGCTTTCCGGCGGGAGGCGGGAACGAGCAGTACTTC. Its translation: CASFPAGGGNEQYF.

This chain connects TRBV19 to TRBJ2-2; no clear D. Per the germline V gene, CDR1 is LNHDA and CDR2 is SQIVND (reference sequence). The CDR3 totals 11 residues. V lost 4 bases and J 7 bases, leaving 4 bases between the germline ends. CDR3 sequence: CASSSIGELFF. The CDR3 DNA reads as TGTGCCAGTAGTAGTATCGGGGAGCTGTTTTTT. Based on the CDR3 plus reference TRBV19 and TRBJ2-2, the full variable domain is DGGITQSPKYLFRKEGQNVTLSCEQNLNHDAMYWYRQDPGQGLRLIYYSQIVNDFQKGDIAEGYSVSREKKESFPLTVTSAQKNPTAFYLCASSSIGELFFGEGSRLTVL.

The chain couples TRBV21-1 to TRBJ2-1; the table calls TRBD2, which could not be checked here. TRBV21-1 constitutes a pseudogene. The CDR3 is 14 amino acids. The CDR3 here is CASSSGRVPKRQFF. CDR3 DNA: TGTGCCAGCAGCAGCGGTCGGGTACCCAAGAGGCAGTTCTTC.

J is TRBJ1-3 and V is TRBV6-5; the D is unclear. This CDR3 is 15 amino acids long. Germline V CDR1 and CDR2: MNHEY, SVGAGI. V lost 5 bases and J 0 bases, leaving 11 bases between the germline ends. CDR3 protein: CASSLSFSSGNTIYF. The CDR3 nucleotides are TGTGCCAGCAGTCTCTCTTTCAGCTCTGGAAACACCATATATTTT.

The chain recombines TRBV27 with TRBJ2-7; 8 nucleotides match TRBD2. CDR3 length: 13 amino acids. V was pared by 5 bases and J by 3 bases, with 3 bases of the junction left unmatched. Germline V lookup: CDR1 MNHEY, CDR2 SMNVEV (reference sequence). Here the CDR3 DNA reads TGTGCCAGCAGTCTGGCGGGGGGCTACGAGCAGTACTTC. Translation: CASSLAGGYEQYF.

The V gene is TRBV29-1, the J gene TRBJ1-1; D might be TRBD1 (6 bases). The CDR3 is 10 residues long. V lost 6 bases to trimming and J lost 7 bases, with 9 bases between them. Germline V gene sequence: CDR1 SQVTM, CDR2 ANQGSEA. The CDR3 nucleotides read TGCAGCGTGATAGGGGGTGAAGCTTTCTTT. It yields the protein CSVIGGEAFF.

The CDR3 is CASSFRGNEQFF. CDR3 in DNA: TGTGCCAGCAGCTTCAGGGGCAATGAGCAGTTCTTC. The chain couples TRBV7-9 to TRBJ2-1; possibly TRBD1 for D (6 bases). Germline lookup yields CDR1 SEHNR and CDR2 FQNEAQ (reference sequence). The length of the CDR3 is 12 residues. V was clipped by 3 bases and J by 6 bases, with 6 bases between them.

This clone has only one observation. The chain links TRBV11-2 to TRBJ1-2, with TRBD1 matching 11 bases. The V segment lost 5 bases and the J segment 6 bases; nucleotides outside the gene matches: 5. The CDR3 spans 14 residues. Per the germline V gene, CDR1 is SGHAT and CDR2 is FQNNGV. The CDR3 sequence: CASSPDRGLHGYTF. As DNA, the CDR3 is TGTGCCAGCAGCCCGGACAGGGGGCTGCATGGCTACACCTTC.

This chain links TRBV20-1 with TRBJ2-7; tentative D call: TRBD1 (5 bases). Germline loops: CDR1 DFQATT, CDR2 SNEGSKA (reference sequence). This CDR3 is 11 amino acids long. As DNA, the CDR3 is TGCAGGGCCACAGGAGACTACGAGCAGTACTTC. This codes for CRATGDYEQYF.

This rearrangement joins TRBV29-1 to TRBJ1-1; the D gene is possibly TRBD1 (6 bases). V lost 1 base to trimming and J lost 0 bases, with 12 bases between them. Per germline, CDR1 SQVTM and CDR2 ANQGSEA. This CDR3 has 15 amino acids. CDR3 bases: TGCAGCGTTGAAGCGACAGGCCCAATGAACACTGAAGCTTTCTTT. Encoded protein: CSVEATGPMNTEAFF. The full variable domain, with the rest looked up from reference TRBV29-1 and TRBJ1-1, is SAVISQKPSRDICQRGTSLTIQCQVDSQVTMMFWYRQQPGQSLTLIATANQGSEATYESGFVIDKFPISRPNLTFSTLTVSNMSPEDSSIYLCSVEATGPMNTEAFFGQGTRLTVV.

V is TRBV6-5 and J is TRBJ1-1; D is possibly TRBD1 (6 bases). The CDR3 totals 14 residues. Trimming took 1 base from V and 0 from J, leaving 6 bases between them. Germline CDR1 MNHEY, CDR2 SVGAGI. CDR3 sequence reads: CASSYYRVNTEAFF. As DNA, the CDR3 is TGTGCCAGCAGTTACTACAGGGTGAACACTGAAGCTTTCTTT.

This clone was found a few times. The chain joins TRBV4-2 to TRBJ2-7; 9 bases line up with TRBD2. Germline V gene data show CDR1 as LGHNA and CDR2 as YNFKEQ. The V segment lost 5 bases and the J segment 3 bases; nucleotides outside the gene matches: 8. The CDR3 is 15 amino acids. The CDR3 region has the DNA TGTGCCAGCAGCTCCCCTAGCGGGATAGACTACGAGCAGTACTTC. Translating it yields CASSSPSGIDYEQYF.

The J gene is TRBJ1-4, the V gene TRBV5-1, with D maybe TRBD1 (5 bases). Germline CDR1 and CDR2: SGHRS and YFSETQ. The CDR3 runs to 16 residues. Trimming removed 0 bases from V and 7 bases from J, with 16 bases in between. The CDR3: CASSLEFSGDREKLFF. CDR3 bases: TGCGCCAGCAGCTTGGAATTTTCGGGGGATCGTGAAAAACTGTTTTTT.

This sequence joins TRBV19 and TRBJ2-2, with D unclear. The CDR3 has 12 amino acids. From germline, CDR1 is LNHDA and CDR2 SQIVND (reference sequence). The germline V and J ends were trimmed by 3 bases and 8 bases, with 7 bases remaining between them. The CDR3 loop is CASSMRQGELFF. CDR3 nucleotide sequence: TGTGCCAGTAGTATGCGGCAGGGGGAGCTGTTTTTT.

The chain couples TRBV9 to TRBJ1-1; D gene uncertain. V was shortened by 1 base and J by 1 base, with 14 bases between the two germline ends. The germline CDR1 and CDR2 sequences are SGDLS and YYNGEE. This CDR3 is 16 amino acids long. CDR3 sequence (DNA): TGTGCCAGCAGCGTAACCCAGGAGGGAAAGAACACTGAAGCTTTCTTT. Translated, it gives CASSVTQEGKNTEAFF. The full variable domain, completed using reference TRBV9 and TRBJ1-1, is DSGVTQTPKHLITATGQRVTLRCSPRSGDLSVYWYQQSLDQGLQFLIQYYNGEERAKGNILERFSAQQFPDLHSELNLSSLELGDSALYFCASSVTQEGKNTEAFFGQGTRLTVV.

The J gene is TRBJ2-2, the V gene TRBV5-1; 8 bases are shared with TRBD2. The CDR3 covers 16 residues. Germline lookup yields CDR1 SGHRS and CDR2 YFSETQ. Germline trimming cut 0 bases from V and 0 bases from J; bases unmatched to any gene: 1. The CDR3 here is CASSLGAGANTGELFF. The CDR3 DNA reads TGCGCCAGCAGCTTGGGAGCGGGGGCGAACACCGGGGAGCTGTTTTTT.

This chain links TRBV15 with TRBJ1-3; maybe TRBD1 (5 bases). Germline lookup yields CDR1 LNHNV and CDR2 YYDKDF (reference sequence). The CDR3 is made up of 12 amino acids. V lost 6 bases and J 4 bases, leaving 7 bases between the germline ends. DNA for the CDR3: TGTGCCACCAGGGGGCCGGGAAACACCATATATTTT. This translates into CATRGPGNTIYF.

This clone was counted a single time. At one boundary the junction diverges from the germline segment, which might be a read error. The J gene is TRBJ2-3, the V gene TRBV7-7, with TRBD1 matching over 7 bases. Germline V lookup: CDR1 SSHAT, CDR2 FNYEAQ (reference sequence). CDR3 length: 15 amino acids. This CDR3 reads CASSPVKGAADTQYF. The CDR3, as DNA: TGTGCTAGCAGCCCAGTAAAGGGGGCGGCAGATACGCAGTATTTT.

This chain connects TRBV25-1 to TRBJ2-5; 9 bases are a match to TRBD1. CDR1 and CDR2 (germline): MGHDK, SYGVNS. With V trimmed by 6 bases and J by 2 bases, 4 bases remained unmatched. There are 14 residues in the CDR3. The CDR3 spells CASSEGQGQETQYF. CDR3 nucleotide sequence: TGTGCCAGCAGCGAAGGACAGGGGCAAGAGACCCAGTACTTC.

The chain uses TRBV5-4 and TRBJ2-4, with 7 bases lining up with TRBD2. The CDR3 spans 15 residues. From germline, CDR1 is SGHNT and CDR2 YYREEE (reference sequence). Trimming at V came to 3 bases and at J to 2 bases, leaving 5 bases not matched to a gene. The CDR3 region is CASSSLAGSKNIQYF. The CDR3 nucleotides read TGTGCCAGCAGCTCCTTAGCGGGCTCCAAAAACATTCAGTACTTC.

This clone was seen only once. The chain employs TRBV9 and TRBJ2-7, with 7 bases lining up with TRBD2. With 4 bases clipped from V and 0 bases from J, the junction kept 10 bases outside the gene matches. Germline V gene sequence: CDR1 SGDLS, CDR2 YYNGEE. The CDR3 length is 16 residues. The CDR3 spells CASSLGVSGVSYEQYF. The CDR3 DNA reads TGTGCCAGCAGCCTCGGCGTCAGCGGGGTCTCCTACGAGCAGTACTTC.